A single sample gave rise to the 31 T cell receptor beta chains below, sequenced in a study of cytomegalovirus exposure and HLA in healthy donors. PCR amplification relied on 60 Vbeta primers (plus 13 Jbeta primers). Sequenced by immunoSEQ multiplex PCR; TCRdb stores in-frame clones only, minus some. Across some 26,000 clones, the top ten clones capture around 17% of the sample. What was sequenced was PBMCs. The receptors were gathered from a male donor in good health and CMV-seropositive.

The chain employs TRBV19 and TRBJ2-7; D possibly corresponds to TRBD1 (5 bases). The germline gives CDR1 LNHDA, CDR2 SQIVND (reference sequence). The V gene lost 5 bases and the J gene lost 1 base, with 12 bases spanning the gap. CDR3 size: 14 residues. In DNA form, the CDR3 reads TGTGCCAGTAGTCTAAACAGGAGATCCTACGAGCAGTACTTC. This encodes CASSLNRRSYEQYF.

The chain links TRBV6-1 to TRBJ2-7; D not certain. This CDR3 contains 14 residues. V was shortened by 3 bases and J by 2 bases, with 11 bases between the two germline ends. Germline CDR1 is MNHNS and CDR2 is SASEGT. The CDR3 region is CASSEVPQAYEQYF. As DNA, the CDR3 is TGTGCCAGCAGTGAGGTCCCCCAGGCCTACGAGCAGTACTTC.

This chain links TRBV11-2 with TRBJ2-1; TRBD2 is a possible D gene (6 bases). The V end was cut by 7 bases, the J end by 8 bases, with 21 bases between. CDR1 is SGHAT, CDR2 FQNNGV, per germline. CDR3 size: 15 residues. The CDR3 loop is CASTSSRDNIYEQFF. As DNA, the CDR3 is TGTGCCAGCACTTCCTCGCGGGATAACATCTATGAGCAGTTCTTC.

The rearrangement uses TRBV6-6 and TRBJ1-5; maybe TRBD1 (6 bases). Trimming took 2 bases from V and 4 from J, leaving 9 bases between them. The CDR3 has 14 residues. Germline values: CDR1 MNHNY, CDR2 SVGAGI (reference sequence). The CDR3: CASSYHQGNQPQHF. The CDR3 nucleotides read TGTGCCAGCAGTTACCACCAGGGGAATCAGCCCCAGCATTTT.

The genes are TRBV9 and TRBJ1-1; D is unresolved. V gave up 2 bases and J gave up 1 base, with 12 bases separating them. Germline CDR1 is SGDLS and CDR2 is YYNGEE. The CDR3 length is 15 residues. The CDR3 coding sequence is TGTGCCAGCAGCGTTAGAGAGTATGGGAACACTGAAGCTTTCTTT. It codes for CASSVREYGNTEAFF.

Frequency places this clone as medium-sized. The chain is built from TRBV6-5 and TRBJ2-5, with D possibly matching TRBD2 (6 bases). Trimming removed 6 bases at V and 4 bases at J, with 12 bases between. Germline V gene lookup returns CDR1 MNHEY and CDR2 SVGAGI. The CDR3 has 13 amino acids. In nucleotides, the CDR3 is TGTGCCAGCAGCCAGGGACTCGGAGAGACCCAGTACTTC. Encoded protein: CASSQGLGETQYF.

This chain joins TRBV6-5 and TRBJ2-5, with D hard to call. The V end lost 6 bases, the J end lost 2 bases, and 7 bases lay between the germline ends. From germline, CDR1 is MNHEY and CDR2 SVGAGI. The CDR3 consists of 12 residues. CDR3 region: CASRPEQETQYF. CDR3 coding DNA: TGTGCCAGCAGACCCGAGCAAGAGACCCAGTACTTC.

Points on this clone: One end of the junction varies from germline; a read error may be responsible. J is TRBJ1-6 and V is TRBV30; 7 bases fit TRBD1. The germline gives CDR1 GTSNPN, CDR2 SVGIG (reference sequence). The CDR3 is 15 amino acids. The DNA for the CDR3 is TGTGCCGGGAGTAACAGGGGACCCTATAATTCACCCCTCCACTTT. It yields the protein CAGSNRGPYNSPLHF. Variable domain in full (rest from reference TRBV30 and TRBJ1-6): SQTIHQWPATLVQPVGSPLSLECTVEGTSNPNLYWYRQAAGRGLQLLFYSVGIGQISSEVPQNLSASRPQDRQFILSSKKLLLSDSGFYLCAGSNRGPYNSPLHFGNGTRLTVT.

This chain joins TRBV28 and TRBJ1-1; no firm D call. The V and J ends lost 3 bases and 4 bases respectively, with 18 bases between them. The CDR3 is 16 amino acids. Germline CDR1 is MDHEN and CDR2 is SYDVKM. The CDR3 region has the DNA TGTGCCAGCAGTTTTTGGGGTTCGTCGGCGGGCACTGAAGCTTTCTTT. It codes for CASSFWGSSAGTEAFF. Looking up the rest from reference TRBV28 and TRBJ1-1 gives the full variable domain: DVKVTQSSRYLVKRTGEKVFLECVQDMDHENMFWYRQDPGLGLRLIYFSYDVKMKEKGDIPEGYSVSREKKERFSLILESASTNQTSMYLCASSFWGSSAGTEAFFGQGTRLTVV.

This chain uses TRBV7-9 with TRBJ1-2; 10 nucleotides line up with TRBD1. V gave up 1 base and J gave up 5 bases; unmatched junction bases: 4. Germline CDR1 SEHNR, CDR2 FQNEAQ (reference sequence). The CDR3 has 15 amino acids. The CDR3 DNA reads as TGTGCCAGCAGCTTAGGGGACAGGGGATCATATGGCTACACCTTC. As protein: CASSLGDRGSYGYTF.

V is TRBV9 and J is TRBJ2-1; D may be TRBD2 (5 bases). CDR1 SGDLS and CDR2 YYNGEE come from the germline V gene. This CDR3 contains 16 residues. V was trimmed by 0 bases and J by 0 bases, leaving 10 bases between them. CDR3 region: CASSVGGAVSYNEQFF. As DNA, the CDR3 is TGTGCCAGCAGCGTAGGTGGAGCGGTCTCCTACAATGAGCAGTTCTTC.

Written as DNA, the CDR3 is TGTGCCAGCAGCGAAAGCGGCCTAGCCGCAGATACGCAGTATTTT. It is translated as CASSESGLAADTQYF. The V and J genes are TRBV7-3 and TRBJ2-3, with D perhaps TRBD2 (5 bases). This CDR3 has 15 amino acids. V lost 5 bases to trimming and J lost 4 bases, with 16 bases between them. Germline V gene lookup returns CDR1 SGHTA and CDR2 FQGTGA. The full variable domain, completed using reference TRBV7-3 and TRBJ2-3, is GAGVSQTPSNKVTEKGKYVELRCDPISGHTALYWYRQSLGQGPEFLIYFQGTGAADDSGLPNDRFFAVRPEGSVSTLKIQRTERGDSAVYLCASSESGLAADTQYFGPGTRLTVL.

For this clone: The junction differs from germline at one of its ends, possibly a read error. The same CDR3 also results from other DNA sequences found in this sample. The chain employs TRBV6-1 and TRBJ1-6; 8 bases align to TRBD1. CDR3 length equals 15 residues. From germline, CDR1 is MNHNS and CDR2 SASEGT. The CDR3, as DNA: TGTGCCAGCAGCAACAGGGGGAGCGATAATTCACCCCTACACTTT. Translating it yields CASSNRGSDNSPLHF.

The rearrangement uses TRBV7-6 and TRBJ1-1; D remains ambiguous. The germline V gene has CDR1 SGHVS and CDR2 FNYEAQ. The CDR3 totals 15 residues. V was clipped by 5 bases and J by 0 bases, with 13 bases between them. CDR3 sequence (DNA): TGTGCCAGCAGCCCAGAAGCGGTTTTGAACACTGAAGCTTTCTTT. This gives the protein CASSPEAVLNTEAFF.

The CDR3 DNA reads TGTGCCAGCAGTCAGGGGGACTATGGCTACACCTTC. Residues: CASSQGDYGYTF. The V gene is TRBV6-5, the J gene TRBJ1-2; TRBD1 matches 7 bases. CDR1 is MNHEY, CDR2 SVGAGI, per germline. Germline trimming cut 5 bases from V and 3 bases from J; bases unmatched to any gene: 0. The CDR3 has 12 amino acids.

The V call is TRBV30, the J call TRBJ1-2; unclear D gene. Trimming pared 0 bases from V and 4 bases from J, leaving 18 bases between. Germline CDR1 GTSNPN, CDR2 SVGIG (reference sequence). The CDR3 is made up of 16 amino acids. CDR3 residues: CAWSVPSGFHAYGYTF. CDR3 DNA sequence: TGTGCCTGGAGTGTACCTTCGGGGTTTCACGCCTATGGCTACACCTTC.

The chain uses TRBV6-5 and TRBJ2-7, with D tentatively TRBD2 (7 bases). This CDR3 contains 13 residues. V dropped 3 bases and J dropped 5 bases, with 11 bases sitting between them. Per the germline V gene, CDR1 is MNHEY and CDR2 is SVGAGI. The CDR3 region is CASSYWGGDEQYF. DNA of the CDR3: TGTGCCAGCAGTTATTGGGGGGGCGACGAGCAGTACTTC.

This sequence joins TRBV10-3 and TRBJ1-4; 7 bases are shared with TRBD1. Germline V lookup: CDR1 ENHRY, CDR2 SYGVKD. V shed 3 bases, J shed 3 bases, and the junction held 4 bases outside the gene matches. The CDR3 has 15 residues. CDR3 in amino acids: CAISDSQGANEKLFF. The CDR3 nucleotides are TGTGCCATCAGTGATAGCCAGGGGGCTAATGAAAAACTGTTTTTT.

The rearrangement uses TRBV19 and TRBJ2-7; TRBD1 agrees at 7 bases. The trim removed 7 bases at V and 1 base at J, leaving 4 bases unmatched. Germline V gene lookup returns CDR1 LNHDA and CDR2 SQIVND (reference sequence). The CDR3 length is 13 residues. Written as DNA, the CDR3 is TGTGCCAGTAAAAGGGACAGTTCCTACGAGCAGTACTTC. Protein: CASKRDSSYEQYF.

This chain links TRBV30 with TRBJ2-5, with D maybe TRBD1 (6 bases). This CDR3 spans 13 amino acids. Germline loops: CDR1 GTSNPN, CDR2 SVGIG (reference sequence). The V and J ends lost 2 bases and 4 bases respectively, with 11 bases between them. Here the CDR3 reads CAWSQTGIETQYF. The CDR3 DNA reads TGTGCCTGGAGTCAAACAGGGATAGAGACCCAGTACTTC.

This chain uses TRBV2 with TRBJ1-1; 8 bases agree with TRBD1. In germline, CDR1 is SNHLY, CDR2 FYNNEI. The CDR3 runs 15 residues. The V segment lost 5 bases and the J segment 1 base; nucleotides outside the gene matches: 6. CDR3 sequence (DNA): TGTGCCAGCAGTTATCAGGGGGCTACGAACACTGAAGCTTTCTTT. Translation: CASSYQGATNTEAFF.

The V call is TRBV5-1, the J call TRBJ2-5, with 10 bases identical to TRBD2. Looked up from germline, CDR1 is SGHRS and CDR2 is YFSETQ. The CDR3 length is 20 residues. J was trimmed by 5 bases and V by 1 base; bases with no gene match: 20. Written as DNA, the CDR3 is TGCGCCAGCAGCTTGTTCAGCGGTGGGGCTAGCGGGGGTCATAAGGAGACCCAGTACTTC. Translated: CASSLFSGGASGGHKETQYF. The whole variable domain, remainder taken from reference TRBV5-1 and TRBJ2-5, is KAGVTQTPRYLIKTRGQQVTLSCSPISGHRSVSWYQQTPGQGLQFLFEYFSETQRNKGNFPGRFSGRQFSNSRSEMNVSTLELGDSALYLCASSLFSGGASGGHKETQYFGPGTRLLVL.

The chain has TRBV19 and TRBJ2-7, with D possibly matching TRBD2 (6 bases). CDR1 LNHDA and CDR2 SQIVND come from the germline V gene (reference sequence). The CDR3 sequence is 15 residues long. Trimming took 5 bases from V and 4 from J, leaving 18 bases between them. The CDR3, as DNA: TGTGCCAGTAGTGGGACTGATTCCCGAGGGTACGAGCAGTACTTC. This encodes CASSGTDSRGYEQYF.

V usage is TRBV28 and J usage is TRBJ1-5; possible D gene TRBD1, 6 bases. V lost 6 bases and J 5 bases, leaving 17 bases between the germline ends. Germline V gene sequence: CDR1 MDHEN, CDR2 SYDVKM. This CDR3 has 15 amino acids. The CDR3 coding sequence is TGTGCCAGCAGCTCTTACCGGTCAGGGGATCAGCCCCAGCATTTT. Its protein is CASSSYRSGDQPQHF. Based on the CDR3 plus reference TRBV28 and TRBJ1-5, the full variable domain is DVKVTQSSRYLVKRTGEKVFLECVQDMDHENMFWYRQDPGLGLRLIYFSYDVKMKEKGDIPEGYSVSREKKERFSLILESASTNQTSMYLCASSSYRSGDQPQHFGDGTRLSIL.

The chain uses TRBV2 and TRBJ1-1, with a tentative D call TRBD1 (5 bases). Germline V lookup: CDR1 SNHLY, CDR2 FYNNEI. The ends were cut back, 9 bases at V and 1 base at J, with 15 bases in the middle. This CDR3 comprises 14 residues. The CDR3 coding sequence is TGTGCCAGTCTCCTAAGGGGTACGAACACTGAAGCTTTCTTT. Amino acid sequence: CASLLRGTNTEAFF.

The CDR3 protein is CASSEDNEQFF. The CDR3 region has the DNA TGTGCCAGTAGTGAGGACAATGAGCAGTTCTTC. The V gene is TRBV19, the J gene TRBJ2-1, with D uncertain. Germline V gene data show CDR1 as LNHDA and CDR2 as SQIVND (reference sequence). This CDR3 comprises 11 residues. V lost 5 bases to trimming and J lost 5 bases, with 4 bases between them. The variable domain in full, with the rest retrieved from reference TRBV19 and TRBJ2-1, is DGGITQSPKYLFRKEGQNVTLSCEQNLNHDAMYWYRQDPGQGLRLIYYSQIVNDFQKGDIAEGYSVSREKKESFPLTVTSAQKNPTAFYLCASSEDNEQFFGPGTRLTVL.

The V gene is TRBV7-9, the J gene TRBJ1-2; D is uncertain. The CDR3 extends over 13 amino acids. CDR1 and CDR2 from the germline V gene are SEHNR and FQNEAQ (reference sequence). V dropped 6 bases and J dropped 4 bases, with 12 bases sitting between them. The CDR3 sequence is CASSQWEFYGYTF. The CDR3 DNA sequence: TGTGCCAGCAGTCAATGGGAGTTCTATGGCTACACCTTC.

The J gene is TRBJ2-5, the V gene TRBV6-5, with 9 bases lining up with TRBD1. The better agreement between TRBJ2-7 and the DNA end casts doubt on the J call. Germline V CDR1 and CDR2: MNHEY, SVGAGI. This CDR3 is 15 amino acids long. The CDR3 nucleotides are TGTGCCAGCAGTTACTCCGGGACAGGGAACTACGAGCAGTACTTC. Translation: CASSYSGTGNYEQYF.

This chain joins TRBV2 and TRBJ2-5; D may be TRBD2 (6 bases). The CDR3 has 15 residues. The V end lost 4 bases, the J end lost 4 bases, and 16 bases lay between the germline ends. Germline lookup yields CDR1 SNHLY and CDR2 FYNNEI. CDR3 nucleotide sequence: TGTGCCAGCAGTGGGTTCGGGCAGGGAGGAGAGACCCAGTACTTC. As protein: CASSGFGQGGETQYF.

This chain connects TRBV18 to TRBJ1-5, with D possibly matching TRBD1 (5 bases). This CDR3 contains 16 residues. The V gene's germline CDR1 is KGHSH and CDR2 LQKENI. Between the trimmed V and J ends, which lost 6 bases and 0 bases, there was a span of 15 bases. The CDR3 spells CASSPRGGDSNQPQHF. CDR3 sequence (DNA): TGTGCCAGCTCCCCCCGGGGAGGGGATAGCAATCAGCCCCAGCATTTT. The complete variable domain, with remaining parts taken from reference TRBV18 and TRBJ1-5, reads NAGVMQNPRHLVRRRGQEARLRCSPMKGHSHVYWYRQLPEEGLKFMVYLQKENIIDESGMPKERFSAEFPKEGPSILRIQQVVRGDSAAYFCASSPRGGDSNQPQHFGDGTRLSIL.

The J gene is TRBJ2-5, the V gene TRBV5-1; 10 nucleotides align to TRBD2. V lost 5 bases and J lost 3; bases outside the gene matches: 4. The CDR3 spans 14 residues. Germline V lookup: CDR1 SGHRS, CDR2 YFSETQ. Here the CDR3 reads CASSSGTSEETQYF. The CDR3 bases are TGCGCCAGCAGTTCCGGGACTAGCGAAGAGACCCAGTACTTC.